The 32 T cell receptor beta chains listed next were all sequenced from one sample in a study of blood T cell repertoires in COVID-19. Assay: immunoSEQ multiplex PCR; the TCRdb copy retains only in-frame clones and omits some. The sample includes almost 200,000 clones, roughly nine tenths of them seen just once. Sample: peripheral blood. Receptors originate from a woman between 65 and 79 years old with acute or convalescent COVID-19.

This chain joins TRBV11-3 and TRBJ2-7, with 7 nucleotides matching TRBD1. The CDR3 totals 14 residues. Trimming at V came to 3 bases and at J to 5 bases, leaving 7 bases not matched to a gene. Germline assignment: CDR1 SGHNT and CDR2 YENEEA. The CDR3 DNA follows: TGTGCCAGCAGCTTCTCGACAGGGCTCAACGAGCAGTACTTC. Its translation is CASSFSTGLNEQYF.

The chain joins TRBV20-1 to TRBJ1-4, with 7 bases aligning to TRBD1. This CDR3 has 17 residues. With 4 bases clipped from V and 3 bases from J, the junction kept 14 bases outside the gene matches. The V gene's germline CDR1 is DFQATT and CDR2 SNEGSKA (reference sequence). CDR3 nucleotide sequence: TGCAGTGCTAATGACAGGGAGGGGAGAGAGTCTAATGAAAAACTGTTTTTT. Translating it yields CSANDREGRESNEKLFF.

The rearrangement links TRBV6-4 to TRBJ1-1; no definite D call. Trimming pared 4 bases from V and 3 bases from J, leaving 9 bases between. The CDR3 sequence is 13 residues long. CDR1 and CDR2 (germline): MRHNA, SNTAGT. The chain's CDR3 is CASSVELDTEAFF. The CDR3 coding sequence is TGTGCCAGCAGTGTTGAGTTGGACACTGAAGCTTTCTTT.

This clone showed up just a few times. J is TRBJ2-5 and V is TRBV29-1, with a tentative D call TRBD1 (5 bases). Germline V CDR1 and CDR2: SQVTM, ANQGSEA. The CDR3 totals 11 residues. Trimming removed 4 bases from V and 3 bases from J, with 6 bases in between. CDR3 amino acids: CSVGREETQYF. The CDR3 region has the DNA TGCAGCGTTGGCAGGGAAGAGACCCAGTACTTC.

The V and J genes are TRBV5-1 and TRBJ1-1, with TRBD1 matching over 9 bases. CDR1 and CDR2 from the germline V gene are SGHRS and YFSETQ. The CDR3 is made up of 17 amino acids. J lost 5 bases, V lost 4 bases, and 15 bases had no gene match. CDR3 loop: CASSHDRGRDLSTEAFF. CDR3 DNA sequence: TGCGCCAGCAGCCATGACAGGGGGAGAGACCTTTCGACTGAAGCTTTCTTT. Combining the CDR3 with reference TRBV5-1 and TRBJ1-1 gives the whole variable domain KAGVTQTPRYLIKTRGQQVTLSCSPISGHRSVSWYQQTPGQGLQFLFEYFSETQRNKGNFPGRFSGRQFSNSRSEMNVSTLELGDSALYLCASSHDRGRDLSTEAFFGQGTRLTVV.

There are a few counts of this clone. CDR3 sequence: CASSLSVEGAFF. In DNA, the CDR3 is TGTGCCAGCAGTTTATCAGTGGAGGGAGCTTTCTTT. This chain joins TRBV28 and TRBJ1-1, with D hard to call. V lost 1 base to trimming and J lost 10 bases, with 10 bases between them. The CDR3 length is 12 residues. Germline loops: CDR1 MDHEN, CDR2 SYDVKM.

The V and J genes are TRBV12-3 or TRBV12-4 and TRBJ2-5; possible D gene TRBD2, 5 bases. This CDR3 has 13 residues. The V and J ends lost 4 bases and 7 bases respectively, with 13 bases between them. CDR3 amino acids: CASSYEGVGTQYF. The CDR3 coding sequence is TGTGCCAGCAGTTACGAGGGCGTCGGGACCCAGTACTTC.

The chain joins TRBV5-6 to TRBJ2-7; TRBD2 agrees at 7 bases. CDR1 is SGHDT, CDR2 YYEEEE, per germline. There are 16 residues in the CDR3. Trimming took 3 bases from V and 3 from J; bases not matched to a gene: 12. This CDR3 reads CASSSLEAGPLYEQYF. For the CDR3, the DNA is TGTGCCAGCAGCTCTCTGGAAGCGGGACCTCTCTACGAGCAGTACTTC.

The rearrangement joins TRBV19 to TRBJ1-3; 9 nucleotides align to TRBD1. Trimming cost V 4 bases and J 7 bases; bases outside gene matches: 8. CDR1 is LNHDA, CDR2 SQIVND, per germline (reference sequence). This CDR3 spans 15 amino acids. CDR3 amino acids: CASSNPGQGRNTIYF. The CDR3 bases are TGTGCCAGTAGTAATCCGGGACAGGGAAGGAACACCATATATTTT.

This sequence joins TRBV6-5 and TRBJ1-5; TRBD1 matches at 10 bases. Germline trimming cut 5 bases from V and 4 bases from J; bases unmatched to any gene: 5. The V gene's germline CDR1 is MNHEY and CDR2 SVGAGI. This CDR3 comprises 15 residues. For the CDR3, the DNA is TGTGCCAGCAGTCACCGGGACAGGGGTAATCAGCCCCAGCATTTT. It encodes CASSHRDRGNQPQHF.

The chain couples TRBV18 to TRBJ2-1, with 14 bases matching TRBD2. The CDR3 is 19 residues long. V lost 6 bases to trimming and J lost 2 bases; unmatched junction nucleotides: 12. Germline CDR1 is KGHSH and CDR2 is LQKENI. The CDR3 here is CASSTGTSGRRRPYNEQFF. The CDR3 DNA reads as TGTGCCAGCTCGACCGGGACTAGCGGGAGAAGGAGGCCCTACAATGAGCAGTTCTTC.

V gene TRBV7-9 combines with J gene TRBJ1-4; 8 positions match TRBD1. Germline V CDR1 and CDR2: SEHNR, FQNEAQ (reference sequence). The junction had 6 bases not matched to a gene; V was cut back by 5 bases and J by 7 bases. CDR3 length: 14 amino acids. CDR3 DNA: TGTGCCAGCAGCCCCGGACAGGGTGGTGAAAAACTGTTTTTT. Amino acid sequence: CASSPGQGGEKLFF.

The V call is TRBV18, the J call TRBJ1-5; D not certain. The germline V and J ends were trimmed by 2 bases and 5 bases, with 7 bases remaining between them. The CDR3 extends over 13 amino acids. Per the germline V gene, CDR1 is KGHSH and CDR2 is LQKENI. The CDR3 DNA reads as TGTGCCAGCTCACCAATGGCGGATCAGCCCCAGCATTTT. Residues: CASSPMADQPQHF.

This chain links TRBV5-4 with TRBJ1-2; D is unclear. Trimming removed 1 base from V and 4 bases from J, with 5 bases in between. This CDR3 region has 12 residues. Looked up from germline, CDR1 is SGHNT and CDR2 is YYREEE (reference sequence). The CDR3 region has the DNA TGTGCCAGCAGCTTGCACAGCTATGGCTACACCTTC. It encodes CASSLHSYGYTF. The full variable domain, in which reference TRBV5-4 and TRBJ1-2 provide the parts outside the CDR3, is ETGVTQSPTHLIKTRGQQVTLRCSSQSGHNTVSWYQQALGQGPQFIFQYYREEENGRGNFPPRFSGLQFPNYSSELNVNALELDDSALYLCASSLHSYGYTFGSGTRLTVV.

This clone was found a few times. This chain connects TRBV7-9 to TRBJ2-7, with D unresolved. The germline V gene encodes CDR1 SEHNR and CDR2 FQNEAQ (reference sequence). This CDR3 comprises 14 residues. With 3 bases removed from V and 4 bases from J, the gap between germline ends came to 13 bases. The CDR3 here is CASSFSNRLYEQYF. The CDR3, as DNA: TGTGCCAGCAGCTTTTCGAACAGATTGTACGAGCAGTACTTC.

Here the CDR3 reads CASSQRMGTQYF. The CDR3 DNA follows: TGTGCCAGCAGCCAGCGGATGGGCACGCAGTATTTT. The chain links TRBV7-6 to TRBJ2-3; D possibly corresponds to TRBD2 (5 bases). This CDR3 contains 12 residues. CDR1 SGHVS and CDR2 FNYEAQ come from the germline V gene. V was pared by 5 bases and J by 9 bases, with 12 bases between. The complete variable domain, with remaining parts taken from reference TRBV7-6 and TRBJ2-3, reads GAGVSQSPRYKVTKRGQDVALRCDPISGHVSLYWYRQALGQGPEFLTYFNYEAQQDKSGLPNDRFSAERPEGSISTLTIQRTEQRDSAMYRCASSQRMGTQYFGPGTRLTVL.

The rearrangement uses TRBV19 and TRBJ2-5; TRBD2 aligns across 7 bases. With 4 bases clipped from V and 3 bases from J, the junction kept 5 bases outside the gene matches. The germline V gene has CDR1 LNHDA and CDR2 SQIVND (reference sequence). The CDR3 contains 14 residues. DNA of the CDR3: TGTGCCAGTAGTAAGACTAGCACAAAAGAGACCCAGTACTTC. Amino acids: CASSKTSTKETQYF.

This clone appeared a few times. CDR3 in amino acids: CASSIVAAGAKGYGYTF. CDR3 DNA: TGTGCCAGTAGTATAGTGGCGGCGGGAGCCAAAGGATATGGCTACACCTTC. This chain joins TRBV19 and TRBJ1-2; D is unresolved. Looked up from germline, CDR1 is LNHDA and CDR2 is SQIVND (reference sequence). Trimming removed 1 base at V and 5 bases at J, with 20 bases between. This CDR3 has 17 amino acids.

V usage is TRBV29-1 and J usage is TRBJ1-2; D ambiguous. V lost 6 bases and J 4 bases, leaving 12 bases between the germline ends. This CDR3 region has 12 residues. CDR1 is SQVTM, CDR2 ANQGSEA, per germline. Written as DNA, the CDR3 is TGCAGCGTCGAGGTGGTTAGCTATGGCTACACCTTC. Translation: CSVEVVSYGYTF.

The chain employs TRBV28 and TRBJ2-6; no firm D call. The CDR3 contains 13 residues. Germline CDR1 and CDR2: MDHEN and SYDVKM. V lost 8 bases and J lost 1, with 6 bases in between. DNA of the CDR3: TGTGCCAGCGTAGAATCTGGGGCCAACGTCCTGACTTTC. As protein: CASVESGANVLTF.

The V call is TRBV27, the J call TRBJ2-1, with TRBD2 identical over 11 bases. The CDR3 sequence is 15 residues long. Germline V gives CDR1 MNHEY, CDR2 SMNVEV (reference sequence). Trimming at V came to 5 bases and at J to 8 bases, leaving 8 bases not matched to a gene. The CDR3 sequence: CASSPRLAGLDEQFF. The CDR3 DNA reads TGTGCCAGCAGTCCTCGACTAGCGGGACTGGATGAGCAGTTCTTC.

The chain employs TRBV6-6 and TRBJ2-2; 12 bases are a match to TRBD2. J gave up 0 bases and V 6 bases, and 11 bases lay outside the gene matches. This CDR3 has 19 amino acids. The germline CDR1 and CDR2 sequences are MNHNY and SVGAGI (reference sequence). The CDR3 sequence is CASSRPTSGRLANTGELFF. Written as DNA, the CDR3 is TGTGCCAGCAGCCGACCCACTAGCGGGAGGCTAGCGAACACCGGGGAGCTGTTTTTT.

This chain links TRBV4-2 with TRBJ2-1; TRBD2 is a possible D gene (6 bases). The CDR3 totals 17 residues. V was pared by 1 base and J by 4 bases, with 17 bases between. Per germline, CDR1 LGHNA and CDR2 YNFKEQ. The chain's CDR3 is CASSQGNRIAEYNEQFF. The CDR3 DNA reads as TGTGCCAGCAGCCAAGGAAACCGGATAGCGGAGTACAATGAGCAGTTCTTC.

The rearrangement uses TRBV7-3 and TRBJ1-1; no definite D call. CDR3 length: 14 amino acids. Germline V gene data show CDR1 as SGHTA and CDR2 as FQGTGA. V gave up 1 base and J gave up 1 base, with 7 bases separating them. CDR3 loop: CASSLNPGNTEAFF. CDR3 in DNA: TGTGCCAGCAGCTTAAACCCGGGGAACACTGAAGCTTTCTTT.

This clone was observed a single time. The V and J genes are TRBV6-5 and TRBJ1-1; D gene uncertain. The V and J ends lost 11 bases and 3 bases respectively, with 13 bases between them. Germline loops: CDR1 MNHEY, CDR2 SVGAGI. This CDR3 region has 12 residues. CDR3 residues: CAGGPADTEAFF. DNA of the CDR3: TGTGCCGGTGGGCCCGCCGACACTGAAGCTTTCTTT.

This clone occurred a few times. The CDR3 sequence: CASSELARRAEQYF. CDR3 nucleotide sequence: TGTGCCAGCAGCGAACTAGCGCGCAGGGCCGAGCAGTACTTC. The rearrangement joins TRBV6-2 or TRBV6-3 to TRBJ2-7, with 7 bases identical to TRBD2. After removal of 6 bases from V and 6 bases from J, the junction contained 11 bases not matched to a gene. CDR1 MNHEY and CDR2 SVGEGT come from the germline V gene. The CDR3 runs 14 residues.

The chain links TRBV18 to TRBJ2-3; D possibly corresponds to TRBD1 (8 bases). V shed 3 bases and J shed 3 bases, with 16 bases lying between them. The CDR3 length is 16 residues. Germline V CDR1 and CDR2: KGHSH, LQKENI. CDR3 in DNA: TGTGCCAGCTCACCTACAGGGGGGGTCACGACAGATACGCAGTATTTT. As protein: CASSPTGGVTTDTQYF.

The rearrangement uses TRBV18 and TRBJ2-1; TRBD2 matches 8 bases. CDR3 length: 16 residues. Trimming removed 2 bases from V and 4 bases from J; junction bases left unmatched: 7. The germline V gene has CDR1 KGHSH and CDR2 LQKENI. The CDR3 DNA is TGTGCCAGCTCACCAGAAGGCGGGAGGCCATACAATGAGCAGTTCTTC. Translated, it gives CASSPEGGRPYNEQFF.

This chain links TRBV15 with TRBJ1-5, with 7 bases matching TRBD1. The CDR3 sequence is 17 residues long. Trimming took 6 bases from V and 3 from J; bases not matched to a gene: 14. Germline CDR1 LNHNV, CDR2 YYDKDF (reference sequence). CDR3 coding DNA: TGTGCCACCAGAGGAGACCTAACAGGGGCCCTCAATCAGCCCCAGCATTTT. Translation gives CATRGDLTGALNQPQHF.

This clone has only one observation. This sequence joins TRBV29-1 and TRBJ2-3, with D possibly TRBD2 on 6 matching bases. Trimming removed 1 base at V and 6 bases at J, with 11 bases between. Germline lookup yields CDR1 SQVTM and CDR2 ANQGSEA. The CDR3 consists of 13 residues. CDR3 residues: CSVEVSGRDTQYF. DNA of the CDR3: TGCAGCGTTGAAGTCTCAGGGAGGGATACGCAGTATTTT.

The chain recombines TRBV7-9 with TRBJ1-6; TRBD1 matches 10 bases. This CDR3 is built from 16 residues. Trimming took 3 bases from V and 6 from J; bases not matched to a gene: 5. The germline V gene has CDR1 SEHNR and CDR2 FQNEAQ (reference sequence). In DNA form, the CDR3 reads TGTGCCAGCAGCTTGGGTGGGACAGGGGCTAATTCACCCCTCCACTTT. Its translation is CASSLGGTGANSPLHF.

The gene calls are TRBV6-2 or TRBV6-3 and TRBJ2-6; no clear D gene. Trimming took 6 bases from V and 0 from J, leaving 12 bases between them. Germline V gene data show CDR1 as MNHEY and CDR2 as SVGEGT. The CDR3 is 16 residues long. CDR3 bases: TGTGCCAGCAGCCTCGGTAGAGACTCTGGGGCCAACGTCCTGACTTTC. Translated: CASSLGRDSGANVLTF.